The present entry profiles one TCR beta chain with its context. Its antigen is as yet unknown. Donors were drawn from the approximately 110-subject validation cohort, separate from the roughly 700-subject first cohort. TCRdb keeps only in-frame clones here, not all; method: immunoSEQ multiplex PCR. This table holds approximately 270,000 clones, approximately 83% found once. The length of the CDR3 is 15 residues. The germline V gene encodes CDR1 SGDLS and CDR2 YYNGEE. The V and J ends lost 3 bases and 8 bases, in that order; junction bases with no gene match: 10. The sample belongs to a study of cytomegalovirus exposure and HLA in healthy donors. Study-wide points: TCR clusters originating in the first cohort tended to co-occur in the 100 to 150 validation repertoires, according to a later analysis. The study put 150 or so TCR beta chains on its list as cytomegalovirus-associated.

Sequencing was carried out using PBMCs. This TCR derives from a young woman in good health and CMV-seronegative. The chain combines TRBV9 with TRBJ2-1, with 8 bases fitting TRBD2. CDR3 protein: CASSEGLVGLYEQFF. CDR3 nucleotide sequence: TGTGCCAGCAGCGAGGGACTAGTGGGACTCTATGAGCAGTTCTTC.